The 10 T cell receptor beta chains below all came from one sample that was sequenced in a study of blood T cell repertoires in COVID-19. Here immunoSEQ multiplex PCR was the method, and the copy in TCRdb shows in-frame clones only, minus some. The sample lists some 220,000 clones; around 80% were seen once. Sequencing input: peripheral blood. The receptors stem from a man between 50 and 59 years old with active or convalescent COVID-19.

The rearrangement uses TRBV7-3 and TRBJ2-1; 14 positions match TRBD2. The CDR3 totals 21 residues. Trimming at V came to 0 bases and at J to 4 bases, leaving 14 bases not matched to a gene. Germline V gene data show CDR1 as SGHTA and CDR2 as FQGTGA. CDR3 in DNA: TGTGCCAGCAGCTTAACTCCGATGCGGGCCTGGACTAGCGGGGGGTACAATGAGCAGTTCTTC. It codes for CASSLTPMRAWTSGGYNEQFF.

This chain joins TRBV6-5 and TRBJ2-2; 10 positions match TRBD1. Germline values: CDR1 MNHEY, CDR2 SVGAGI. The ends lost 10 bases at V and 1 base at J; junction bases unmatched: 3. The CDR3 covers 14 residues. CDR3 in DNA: TGTGCCACCAGGACAGGGGGGAACACCGGGGAGCTGTTTTTT. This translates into CATRTGGNTGELFF.

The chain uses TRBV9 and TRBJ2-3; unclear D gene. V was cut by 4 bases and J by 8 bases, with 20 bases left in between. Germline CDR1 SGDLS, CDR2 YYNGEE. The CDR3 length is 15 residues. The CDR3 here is CASSLHGSMSSTQYF. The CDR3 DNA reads TGTGCCAGCAGCCTCCACGGGTCCATGTCCTCTACGCAGTATTTT.

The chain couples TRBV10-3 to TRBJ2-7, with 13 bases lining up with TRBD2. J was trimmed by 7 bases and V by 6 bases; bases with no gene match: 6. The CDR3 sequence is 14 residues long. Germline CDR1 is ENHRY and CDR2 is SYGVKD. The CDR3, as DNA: TGTGCCATCAGCCCGGGACTAGCGGGAAGGGAGCAGTACTTC. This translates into CAISPGLAGREQYF.

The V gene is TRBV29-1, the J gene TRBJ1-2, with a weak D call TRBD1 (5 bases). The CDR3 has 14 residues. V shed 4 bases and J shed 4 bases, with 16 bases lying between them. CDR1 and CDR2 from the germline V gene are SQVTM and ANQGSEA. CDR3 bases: TGCAGCGTTGGGGGAGGGACCCTTGGCTATGGCTACACCTTC. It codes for CSVGGGTLGYGYTF.

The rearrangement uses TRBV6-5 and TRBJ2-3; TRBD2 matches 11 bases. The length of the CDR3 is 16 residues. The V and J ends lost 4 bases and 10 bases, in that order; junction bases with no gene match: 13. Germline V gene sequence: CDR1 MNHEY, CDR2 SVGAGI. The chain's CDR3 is CASSSTGTSGSEAQYF. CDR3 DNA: TGTGCCAGCAGTTCCACCGGGACTAGCGGCTCGGAGGCGCAGTATTTT.

Here the CDR3 reads CASSFPGGRAAETQYF. The CDR3 DNA reads TGTGCCAGCAGCTTCCCCGGCGGGAGGGCCGCGGAGACCCAGTACTTC. The rearrangement links TRBV7-9 to TRBJ2-5; 9 nucleotides agree with TRBD2. CDR1 and CDR2 (germline): SEHNR, FQNEAQ (reference sequence). Trimming at V came to 3 bases and at J to 5 bases, leaving 10 bases not matched to a gene. This CDR3 region has 16 residues.

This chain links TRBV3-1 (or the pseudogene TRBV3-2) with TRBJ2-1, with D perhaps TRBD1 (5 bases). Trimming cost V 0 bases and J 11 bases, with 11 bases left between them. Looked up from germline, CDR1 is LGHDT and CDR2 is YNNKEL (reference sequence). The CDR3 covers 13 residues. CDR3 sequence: CASSQDLWGKQFF. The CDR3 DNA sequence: TGTGCCAGCAGCCAAGACTTATGGGGCAAGCAGTTCTTC.

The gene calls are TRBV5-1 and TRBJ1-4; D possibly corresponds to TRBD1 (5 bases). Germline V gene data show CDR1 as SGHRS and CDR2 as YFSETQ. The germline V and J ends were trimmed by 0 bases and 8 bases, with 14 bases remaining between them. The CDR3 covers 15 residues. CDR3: CASSLERGSGEKLFF. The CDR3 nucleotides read TGCGCCAGCAGCTTGGAACGGGGGTCGGGGGAAAAACTGTTTTTT.

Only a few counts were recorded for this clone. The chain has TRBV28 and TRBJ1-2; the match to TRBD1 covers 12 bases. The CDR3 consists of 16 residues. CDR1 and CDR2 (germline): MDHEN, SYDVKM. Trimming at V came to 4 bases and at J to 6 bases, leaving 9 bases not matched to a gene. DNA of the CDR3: TGTGCCAGCAGTTGGGGGACAGGGGGCGTTTCGGATGGCTACACCTTC. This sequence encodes CASSWGTGGVSDGYTF.